A single T cell receptor beta chain is shown here with its context. Its matching antigen is unknown. The sample is drawn from a study of CD8+CD57+ T cells in acquired aplastic anemia. Study at large: The study obtained an average of 3.2 ug of DNA from sorted CD4+ and CD8+ cells.

The CDR3 has 15 amino acids. V dropped 3 bases and J dropped 3; count of bases not matched to a gene: 5. CDR1 is MGHDK and CDR2 is SYGVNS in the germline V gene. The template used for profiling TCR beta VDJ and CDR3 was genomic DNA. TCRdb independently ran MiXCR on the reads; one entry per CDR3 protein. The sample includes some 140,000 distinct CDR3 sequences, around half of them seen just once. An expansion of CD8+CD57+ cells by flow cytometry had been shown in patients chosen for sequencing. Patients had not yet gotten any therapy when their blood was taken for sampling. General study points: Controls did not differ significantly from patients in CD8+ Simpson's diversity. About 29 CD8+ CDR3 sequences occurred in both the patients and the controls.

The specimen was sorted CD4+, CD8+, or CD8+CD57+ T cells (not recorded which) from PBMCs. The receptor was derived from a human donor with aplastic anemia. The V gene is TRBV25-1, the J gene TRBJ2-7; 10 positions match TRBD2. CDR3 loop: CASSDPPSGSYEQYF. Written as DNA, the CDR3 is TGTGCCAGCAGTGACCCACCTAGCGGGAGCTACGAGCAGTACTTC.